The text below deals with one T cell receptor (beta chain). Its target is not known. This sample was included in a study of cytomegalovirus exposure and HLA in healthy donors. Study context: A later analysis reported the approximately 120 validation repertoires used the same platform as the approximately 650 first-cohort repertoires. Study outcomes and limitations: First-cohort TCR clusters tended to co-occur in the approximately 130 validation repertoires, a later analysis found. As confirmed in vitro, three CMV-associated chains were specific for CMV antigens. The study designated fewer than 200 TCR beta chains cytomegalovirus-associated.

The CDR3 spans 15 residues. CDR1 is WSHSY and CDR2 is SAAADI in the germline V gene. Germline trimming cut 7 bases from V and 6 bases from J; bases unmatched to any gene: 8. Assay: immunoSEQ multiplex PCR; the TCRdb copy retains only in-frame clones and omits some. Of 140,000 or so clones in the sample, approximately 91% were seen once. The TCR originated in a man aged 18 to 29 in good health and CMV-seronegative. The sample consisted of PBMCs. This rearrangement joins TRBV10-2 to TRBJ2-2, with 10 bases that match TRBD1. The CDR3 sequence is CASTWTGGHPGELFF. CDR3 DNA sequence: TGCGCCAGCACCTGGACAGGGGGACACCCCGGGGAGCTGTTTTTT.